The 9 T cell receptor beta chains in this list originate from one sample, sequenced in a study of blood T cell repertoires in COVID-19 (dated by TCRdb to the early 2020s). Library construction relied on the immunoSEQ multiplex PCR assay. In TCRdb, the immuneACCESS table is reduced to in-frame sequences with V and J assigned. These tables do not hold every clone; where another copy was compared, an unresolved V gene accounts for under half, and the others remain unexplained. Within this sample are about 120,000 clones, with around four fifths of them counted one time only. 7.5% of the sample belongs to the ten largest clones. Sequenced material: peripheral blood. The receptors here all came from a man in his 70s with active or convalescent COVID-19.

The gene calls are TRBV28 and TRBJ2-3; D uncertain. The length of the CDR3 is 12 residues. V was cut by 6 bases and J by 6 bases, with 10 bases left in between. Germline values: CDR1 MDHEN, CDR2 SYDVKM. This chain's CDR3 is CASRIPGDTQYF. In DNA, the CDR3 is TGTGCCAGCAGAATCCCAGGCGATACGCAGTATTTT.

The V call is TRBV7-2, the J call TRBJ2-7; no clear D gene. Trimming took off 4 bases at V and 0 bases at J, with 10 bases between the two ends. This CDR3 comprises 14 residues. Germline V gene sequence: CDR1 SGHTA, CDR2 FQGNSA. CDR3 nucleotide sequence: TGTGCCAGCAGCTCCCCTTCCTACTCCTACGAGCAGTACTTC. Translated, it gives CASSSPSYSYEQYF.

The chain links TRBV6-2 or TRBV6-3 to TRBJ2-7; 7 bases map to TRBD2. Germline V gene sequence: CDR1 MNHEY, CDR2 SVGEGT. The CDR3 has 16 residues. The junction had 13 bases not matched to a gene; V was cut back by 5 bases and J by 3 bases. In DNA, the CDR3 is TGTGCCAGCAGTGACGGGGAAGGGACTACAAACTACGAGCAGTACTTC. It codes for CASSDGEGTTNYEQYF.

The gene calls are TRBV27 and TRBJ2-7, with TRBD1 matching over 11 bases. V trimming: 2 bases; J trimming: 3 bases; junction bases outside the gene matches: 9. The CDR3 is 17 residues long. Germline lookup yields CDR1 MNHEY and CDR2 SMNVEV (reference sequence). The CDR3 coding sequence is TGTGCCAGCAGTTTAGGGGCTAGGACAGGGGGCGTCTACGAGCAGTACTTC. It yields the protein CASSLGARTGGVYEQYF.

For the CDR3, the DNA is TGTGCCAGCAATCCGGGACAGACCTCTGGGGCCAACGTCCTGACTTTC. It yields the protein CASNPGQTSGANVLTF. The chain joins TRBV28 to TRBJ2-6, with TRBD1 identical over 7 bases. The J segment lost 0 bases and the V segment lost 7 bases, leaving 6 bases of the junction unmatched. The CDR3 totals 16 residues. CDR1 and CDR2 (germline): MDHEN, SYDVKM.

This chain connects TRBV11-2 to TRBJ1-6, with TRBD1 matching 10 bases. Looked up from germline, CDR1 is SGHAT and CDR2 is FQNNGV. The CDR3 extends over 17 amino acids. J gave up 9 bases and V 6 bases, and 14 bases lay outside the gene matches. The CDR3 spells CASRESRDRGRPSPLHF. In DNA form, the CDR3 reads TGTGCCAGCAGAGAGTCCCGGGACAGGGGTCGGCCTTCACCCCTCCACTTT.

CDR3 region: CASSLTTGSNEKLFF. CDR3 in DNA: TGTGCCAGCTCACTTACGACAGGGTCTAATGAAAAACTGTTTTTT. The chain has TRBV18 and TRBJ1-4, with TRBD1 identical over 7 bases. The CDR3 has 15 residues. V shed 4 bases, J shed 3 bases, and the junction held 5 bases outside the gene matches. CDR1 is KGHSH, CDR2 LQKENI, per germline.

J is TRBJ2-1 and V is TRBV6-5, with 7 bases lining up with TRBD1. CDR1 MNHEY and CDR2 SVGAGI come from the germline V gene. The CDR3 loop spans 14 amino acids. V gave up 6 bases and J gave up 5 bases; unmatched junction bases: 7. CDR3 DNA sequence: TGTGCCAGCAGCCCCGGGACAGCTAACAATGAGCAGTTCTTC. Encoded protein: CASSPGTANNEQFF.

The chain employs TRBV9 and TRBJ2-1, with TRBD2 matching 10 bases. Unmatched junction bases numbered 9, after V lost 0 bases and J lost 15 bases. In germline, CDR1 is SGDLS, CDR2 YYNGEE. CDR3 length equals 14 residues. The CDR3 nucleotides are TGTGCCAGCAGCGTAGGGGAGAGCGGGAGGGACCTGTTCTTC. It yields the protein CASSVGESGRDLFF.